These 10 T cell receptor beta chains were all obtained from the same sample, sequenced in a study of cytomegalovirus exposure and HLA in healthy donors. Use of 60 Vbeta and 13 Jbeta primers characterized the PCR. The table came from immunoSEQ multiplex PCR; TCRdb's copy has only in-frame clones and leaves some out. The sample holds 110,000 to 150,000 clones; about 75% are singletons and the top ten take about 6.5%. Specimen: PBMCs. These receptors were obtained from a man aged 25-45 years in good health and CMV-seronegative.

This clone was found a few times. J is TRBJ1-1 and V is TRBV6-6; D is unresolved. CDR3 length: 16 residues. Trimming removed 3 bases at V and 4 bases at J, with 18 bases between. The germline V gene has CDR1 MNHNY and CDR2 SVGAGI (reference sequence). The CDR3 is CASSYRRAPGGTEAFF. CDR3 nucleotides: TGTGCCAGCAGTTATCGCCGGGCCCCCGGAGGCACTGAAGCTTTCTTT.

The chain carries TRBV4-1 and TRBJ1-2; D might be TRBD1 (5 bases). The V gene lost 6 bases and the J gene lost 2 bases, with 16 bases spanning the gap. CDR1 and CDR2 from the germline V gene are MGHRA and YSYEKL. The CDR3 has 15 residues. The chain's CDR3 is CASRSLGGSNYGYTF. The CDR3 DNA follows: TGCGCCAGCAGGAGCTTGGGGGGATCCAACTATGGCTACACCTTC.

J is TRBJ2-1 and V is TRBV18; 12 bases are shared with TRBD2. V gave up 5 bases and J gave up 8 bases; unmatched junction bases: 10. Looked up from germline, CDR1 is KGHSH and CDR2 is LQKENI. CDR3 length equals 16 residues. CDR3 coding DNA: TGTGCCAGCTCAGCCGCACTAACTAGCGGGAGGCATGAGCAGTTCTTC. It specifies CASSAALTSGRHEQFF. Using reference TRBV18 and TRBJ2-1 for the parts outside the CDR3, the full variable domain is NAGVMQNPRHLVRRRGQEARLRCSPMKGHSHVYWYRQLPEEGLKFMVYLQKENIIDESGMPKERFSAEFPKEGPSILRIQQVVRGDSAAYFCASSAALTSGRHEQFFGPGTRLTVL.

V is TRBV4-1 and J is TRBJ2-7; tentative D call: TRBD1 (5 bases). The CDR3 length is 16 residues. CDR1 is MGHRA and CDR2 is YSYEKL in the germline V gene. The ends were cut back, 0 bases at V and 1 base at J, with 13 bases in the middle. The CDR3 is CASSQDPLKGSYEQYF. The CDR3, as DNA: TGCGCCAGCAGCCAAGACCCTCTCAAGGGGTCCTACGAGCAGTACTTC.

The V call is TRBV7-9, the J call TRBJ2-7, with D hard to call. The CDR3 runs to 11 residues. Trimming left V 2 bases short and J 6 bases short, with 5 bases between. Germline CDR1 reads SEHNR; CDR2 reads FQNEAQ (reference sequence). The CDR3 loop is CASSLNGEQYF. The CDR3 region has the DNA TGTGCCAGCAGCTTAAACGGCGAGCAGTACTTC.

This clone was seen a few times. CDR3 sequence reads: CASSMGGVSLQPQHF. CDR3 nucleotide sequence: TGTGCCAGTAGTATGGGGGGGGTTTCACTGCAGCCCCAGCATTTT. This rearrangement joins TRBV19 to TRBJ1-5, with D possibly being TRBD1 (5 bases). The CDR3 is 15 amino acids. Germline V gives CDR1 LNHDA, CDR2 SQIVND (reference sequence). Trimming shortened V by 3 bases and J by 7 bases, and 16 bases separated the two germline ends.

This clone was counted once. CDR3 sequence: CASSSWTGYSNQPQHF. The CDR3 region has the DNA TGTGCCAGCAGCTCTTGGACAGGCTATAGCAATCAGCCCCAGCATTTT. This chain uses TRBV5-6 with TRBJ1-5; 7 bases line up with TRBD1. Germline CDR1 SGHDT, CDR2 YYEEEE. This CDR3 has 16 amino acids. V gave up 3 bases and J gave up 0 bases; unmatched junction bases: 6.

The rearrangement links TRBV11-1 to TRBJ2-5; the D gene is possibly TRBD1 (6 bases). Germline V gene lookup returns CDR1 SGHAT and CDR2 FQDESV (reference sequence). V was trimmed by 3 bases and J by 4 bases, leaving 21 bases between them. This CDR3 is built from 17 residues. CDR3 sequence: CASSFSSGAPTGETQYF. The CDR3 bases are TGTGCCAGCAGCTTCAGCTCAGGGGCGCCCACGGGAGAGACCCAGTACTTC.

The chain has TRBV7-9 and TRBJ2-1, with TRBD2 identical over 10 bases. Looked up from germline, CDR1 is SEHNR and CDR2 is FQNEAQ (reference sequence). The CDR3 totals 13 residues. The trim removed 7 bases at V and 6 bases at J, leaving 3 bases unmatched. CDR3 loop: CASTWTSGNEQFF. CDR3 sequence (DNA): TGTGCCAGCACCTGGACTAGCGGCAATGAGCAGTTCTTC. Full variable domain (outside the CDR3, taken from reference TRBV7-9 and TRBJ2-1): DTGVSQNPRHKITKRGQNVTFRCDPISEHNRLYWYRQTLGQGPEFLTYFQNEAQLEKSRLLSDRFSAERPKGSFSTLEIQRTEQGDSAMYLCASTWTSGNEQFFGPGTRLTVL.

The CDR3 sequence is CASSSTVETQYF. CDR3 coding DNA: TGTGCCAGCAGCTCTACCGTGGAGACCCAGTACTTC. The chain joins TRBV11-2 to TRBJ2-5, with no clear D. The germline V gene encodes CDR1 SGHAT and CDR2 FQNNGV. The CDR3 extends over 12 amino acids. Trimming shortened V by 4 bases and J by 5 bases, and 8 bases separated the two germline ends.